The clone carrying this T cell receptor (beta chain) was seen a few times. Its antigen is not known. TCRdb re-derived calls from the 5' RACE reads in MiXCR, one entry per CDR3 protein. Seen here are a few hundred thousand distinct CDR3 sequences, approximately 17% observed once, and the top ten hold 0.85% to 1.3%. Per the germline V gene, CDR1 is SGHRS and CDR2 is YFSETQ. V lost 3 bases, J lost 0 bases, and 10 bases lay in between. This CDR3 has 15 amino acids. The sample originates from a study of CD8 T cells in ankylosing spondylitis. Overall study results and limits: For ankylosing spondylitis blood, a TCR beta motif of under ten highly homologous variants appeared characteristic. Significant enrichment of disease-linked clones was reportedly seen in matched ankylosing spondylitis synovial fluid.

The chain links TRBV5-1 to TRBJ1-3, with D unclear. Sequencing input: blood, either unsorted or a sorted T cell fraction (not recorded which). The sequence came from a male donor with ankylosing spondylitis. This CDR3 reads CASSWDGLSGNTIYF. DNA of the CDR3: TGCGCCAGCAGCTGGGATGGCCTCTCTGGAAACACCATATATTTT.